This T cell receptor beta chain derives from a study of breast tumors, draining lymph nodes, adjacent tissues (dated by TCRdb to 2016 to 2017). Looking at the study overall: In breast cancer patients, the study compared the TCR beta repertoires of tumor, adjacent nontumor tissue and axillary lymph nodes. The study was designed to assess the relationships and possible T-cell exchange between tumor, surrounding tissue and draining lymph node repertoires in human breast cancer. On the study overall, not on this receptor specifically: The data were judged consistent with most tumor T cells deriving from the lymph node and then expanding within tumor tissue. The study presented the conclusion that tumor T cells originate in lymph nodes as consistent with a hypothesis, not as something directly demonstrated. In luminal-like breast cancer, tumor and nontumor tissue repertoires resembled each other significantly more than in basal-like breast cancer. T-cell repertoire diversity in tumors was found to be lower than in lymph nodes but higher than in nontumor tissue, and preferential V and J gene usage was observed.

A distance of 9 bases separates the germline ends of V and J, which lose 9 bases and 0 bases respectively. Sequences SGHTA (CDR1) and FQGNSA (CDR2) are obtained from the germline V gene. The CDR3, cysteine through phenylalanine, is 13 amino acids long. The entry retains the CDR3 DNA only, 39 bases that are in frame from base 1. Lymph node samples came from the axillary draining lymph nodes of breast cancer patients. This clonotype showed up many times. No cognate antigen has been identified for it. Nothing much larger sits one base from this clone, and base qualities are not available. These reads were obtained on an Illumina HiSeq 2000. Multiplex PCR amplification was used to build the TCR beta chain libraries. High-throughput sequencing was used to analyze the amplified TCR beta chain products. The raw public reads went through TCRdb reprocessing: fastp at Q25, MiXCR clone calling, in-frame beta chains kept. Identical CDR3 protein sequences are pooled into one entry, listed with their most common genes and DNA. This sample comprises more than 200,000 distinct CDR3 sequences, about 34% of them detected only once. Of the sample, around 1.5% falls within the top ten clones.

Input material: axillary lymph node tissue. This sequence was found in a female donor with breast cancer. Some clones in this sample may be carry-over from other donors' samples. The chain uses TRBV7-2 and TRBJ1-3; the D gene cannot be resolved reliably. For the CDR3, the sequence is CASRAPSGNTIYF. The nucleotide sequence is TGTGCCAGTAGGGCCCCCTCTGGAAACACCATATATTTT.